The entry that follows covers one TCR beta chain sequence. The CDR3 runs to 16 residues. In germline, CDR1 is KGHSH, CDR2 LQKENI. With 3 bases removed from V and 1 base from J, the gap between germline ends came to 12 bases. The sample originates from a study of blood T cell repertoires in COVID-19. This table comes from immunoSEQ multiplex PCR, and its TCRdb copy is limited to in-frame clones, with some not included. The sample contains about 160,000 clones, under 85% of which appear only once. V and J are TRBV18 and TRBJ2-2; a possible D gene is TRBD1 (5 bases). The source material was peripheral blood. This clonotype was sampled from a woman of 80 years or more with acute or convalescent COVID-19. The CDR3 reads CASSPQDQGNTGELFF. In DNA form, the CDR3 reads TGTGCCAGCTCACCGCAAGACCAGGGGAACACCGGGGAGCTGTTTTTT.